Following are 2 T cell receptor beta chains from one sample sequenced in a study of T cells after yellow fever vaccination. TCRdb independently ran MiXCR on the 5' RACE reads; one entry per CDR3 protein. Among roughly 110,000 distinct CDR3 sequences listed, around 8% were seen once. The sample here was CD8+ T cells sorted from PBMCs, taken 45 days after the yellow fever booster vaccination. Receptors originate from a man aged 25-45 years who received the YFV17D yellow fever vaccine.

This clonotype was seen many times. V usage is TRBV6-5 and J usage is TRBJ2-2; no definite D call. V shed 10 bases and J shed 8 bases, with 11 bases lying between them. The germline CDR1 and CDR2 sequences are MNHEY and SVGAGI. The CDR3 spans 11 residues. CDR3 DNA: TGTGCCACTCTCCGGTCGGGGGAGCTGTTTTTT. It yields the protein CATLRSGELFF.

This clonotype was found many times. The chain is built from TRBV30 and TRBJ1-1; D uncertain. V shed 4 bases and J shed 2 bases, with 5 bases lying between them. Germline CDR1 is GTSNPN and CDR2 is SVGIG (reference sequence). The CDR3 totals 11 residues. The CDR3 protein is CAWIPNTEAFF. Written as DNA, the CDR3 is TGTGCCTGGATTCCAAACACTGAAGCTTTCTTT.